Listed below are T cell receptor beta chains from one sample, sequenced in a study of shared clonotypes between healthy human individuals. Clones were read by immunoSEQ multiplex PCR, and TCRdb kept only the in-frame ones, dropping some. The data show roughly 520,000 clones, about 96% seen once. Sequencing used naive CD4+ T cells sorted from blood. The source of these receptors is a woman in her thirties in good health. The CDR3 runs from the conserved cysteine through the conserved F or W. D genes are given only for firm matches. Only some rows state a clone size, as once, few, many or a class for expanded clones.

-	TRBV28	-	TRBJ1-2	TGTGCCAGCATGACTACAGGGATCGGCTATGGCTACACCTTC	CASMTTGIGYGYTF
-	TRBV11-3	TRBD2	TRBJ2-2	TGTGCCAGCAGCCCGGGACTAGCGGACACCGGGGAGCTGTTTTTT	CASSPGLADTGELFF
-	TRBV10-3	-	TRBJ2-3	TGTGCCATCAGTGTGGCTAGCCCGGGTGCAGATACGCAGTATTTT	CAISVASPGADTQYF
-	TRBV28	-	TRBJ1-5	TGTGCCAGCAGAGGAGATCAGCCCCAGCATTTT	CASRGDQPQHF
-	TRBV29-1	-	TRBJ2-1	TGCAGCGTTGATGCGGAAGGTTGGGATGAGCAGTTCTTC	CSVDAEGWDEQFF
-	TRBV4-1	-	TRBJ1-2	TGCGCCAGCAGCCAAGACACACAGGGAGTAGACTATGGCTACACCTTC	CASSQDTQGVDYGYTF
-	TRBV28	TRBD1	TRBJ1-5	TGTGCCAGCAGCGCCGGGACAGGGAATCAGCCCCAGCATTTT	CASSAGTGNQPQHF
once	TRBV10-3	TRBD1	TRBJ1-4	TGTGCCATCAGTGCCGGGACAGATAATGAAAAACTGTTTTTT	CAISAGTDNEKLFF
-	TRBV19	TRBD1	TRBJ1-2	TGTGCCAGTAGCCAACAGGGGTACTATGGCTACACCTTC	CASSQQGYYGYTF
-	TRBV25-1	TRBD1	TRBJ1-2	TGTGCCAGCAGTGCGCAGGGGGGCGGCTACACCTTC	CASSAQGGGYTF
once	TRBV27	TRBD1	TRBJ1-5	TGTGCCAGCAGTCCACCGGGACAGCTTAATCAGCCCCAGCATTTT	CASSPPGQLNQPQHF
-	TRBV7-9	-	TRBJ2-1	TGTGCCAGCAGCTTAGTAGGGTTTGAGCAGTTCTTC	CASSLVGFEQFF
-	TRBV7-8	TRBD2	TRBJ2-7	TGTGCCAGCAGCCCAGAGGGAATAGCGGGAGATTACTCCTACGAGCAGTACTTC	CASSPEGIAGDYSYEQYF
-	TRBV30	TRBD2	TRBJ2-7	TGTGCCTGGACCAGTGGACTAGCGGGAACCTACGAGCAGTACTTC	CAWTSGLAGTYEQYF
-	TRBV28	TRBD1	TRBJ1-2	TGTGCCAGCAGTTTATGGTCAGGGGGTAAGGACTATGGCTACACCTTC	CASSLWSGGKDYGYTF
-	TRBV30	-	TRBJ2-7	TGTGCCTGGAGCGGGTTCGAGCAGTACTTC	CAWSGFEQYF
-	TRBV27	-	TRBJ1-1	TGTGCCAGCAGTTTAACAGACGGATGGAACACTGAAGCTTTCTTT	CASSLTDGWNTEAFF
-	TRBV6-6	TRBD2	TRBJ2-7	TGTGCCAGCAGCCCGGGGGGATGGTTCGAGCAGTACTTC	CASSPGGWFEQYF